The entry that follows covers one T cell receptor (beta chain) sequence. This table comes from immunoSEQ multiplex PCR, and its TCRdb copy is limited to in-frame clones, with some not included. The table has fewer than 7,500 clones, roughly 83% seen once. This sample is part of a study of hypomethylating agent response in myelodysplastic syndrome. Study-wide background: Hypomethylating treatment was azacitidine in about 70% of the 11, decitabine in 3 of 11.

CDR3 size: 12 residues. Germline CDR1 ENHRY, CDR2 SYGVKD. Trimming took off 4 bases at V and 6 bases at J, with 8 bases between the two ends. The receptor comes from a human donor with myelodysplastic syndrome. This chain uses TRBV10-3 with TRBJ2-3; D gene ambiguous. Sequencing used bone marrow, obtained before or after starting hypomethylating agent treatment for myelodysplastic syndrome (not recorded which). CDR3 in amino acids: CAISAGSDTQYF. The CDR3 region has the DNA TGTGCCATCAGTGCTGGCAGCGATACGCAGTATTTT.